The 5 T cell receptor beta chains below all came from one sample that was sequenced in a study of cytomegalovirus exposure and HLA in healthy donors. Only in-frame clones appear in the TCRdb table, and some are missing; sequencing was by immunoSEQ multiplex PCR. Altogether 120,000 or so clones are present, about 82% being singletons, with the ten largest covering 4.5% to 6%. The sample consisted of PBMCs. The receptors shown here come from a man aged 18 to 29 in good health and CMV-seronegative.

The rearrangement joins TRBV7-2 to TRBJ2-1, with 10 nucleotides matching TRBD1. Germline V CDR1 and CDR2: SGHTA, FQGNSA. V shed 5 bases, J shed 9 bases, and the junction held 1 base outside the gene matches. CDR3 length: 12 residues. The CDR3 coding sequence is TGTGCCAGCAGCCGGGACAGGGGTGAGCAGTTCTTC. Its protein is CASSRDRGEQFF.

CDR3 nucleotides: TGTGCCAGTAAGTCGAGGGCGGAAGAGACCCAGTACTTC. Residues: CASKSRAEETQYF. The chain employs TRBV19 and TRBJ2-5, with a tentative D call TRBD2 (5 bases). V lost 7 bases to trimming and J lost 3 bases, with 12 bases between them. CDR1 and CDR2 from the germline V gene are LNHDA and SQIVND (reference sequence). The CDR3 extends over 13 amino acids.

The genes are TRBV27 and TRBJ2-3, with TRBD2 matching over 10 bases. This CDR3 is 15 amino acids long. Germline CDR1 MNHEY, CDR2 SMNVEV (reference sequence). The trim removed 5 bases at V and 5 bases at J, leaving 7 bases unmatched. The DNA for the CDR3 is TGTGCCAGCAGTCCCCTAGCGGGAGCGATAGATACGCAGTATTTT. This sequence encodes CASSPLAGAIDTQYF.

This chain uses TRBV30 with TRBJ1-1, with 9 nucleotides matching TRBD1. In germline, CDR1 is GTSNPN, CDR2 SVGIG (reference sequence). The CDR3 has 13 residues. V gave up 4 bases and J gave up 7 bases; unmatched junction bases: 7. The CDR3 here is CAWKNRGLVEAFF. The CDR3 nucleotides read TGTGCCTGGAAGAACAGGGGGCTAGTTGAAGCTTTCTTT.

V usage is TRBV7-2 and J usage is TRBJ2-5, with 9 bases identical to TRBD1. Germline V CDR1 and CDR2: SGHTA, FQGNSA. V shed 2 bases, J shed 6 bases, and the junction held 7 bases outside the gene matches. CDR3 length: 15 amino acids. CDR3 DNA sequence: TGTGCCAGCAGCTTATCCGGACAGGGGATCAAGACCCAGTACTTC. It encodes CASSLSGQGIKTQYF.